The next 20 T cell receptor beta chains were all read from a single sample in a study of blood T cell repertoires in COVID-19. Profiled with immunoSEQ multiplex PCR; TCRdb holds only in-frame clones, not every one. The sample includes around 270,000 clones, 86% of them seen just once. The sequenced material came from peripheral blood. These TCRs come from a man in his forties who had recovered from COVID-19.

J is TRBJ2-7 and V is TRBV25-1; no clear D gene. Trimming cost V 7 bases and J 5 bases, with 6 bases left between them. CDR1 is MGHDK, CDR2 SYGVNS, per germline. CDR3 length: 10 residues. This chain's CDR3 is CASKRNEQYF. The CDR3 coding sequence is TGTGCCAGCAAGCGCAACGAGCAGTACTTC.

The chain employs TRBV15 and TRBJ2-7, with 9 bases lining up with TRBD2. Germline loops: CDR1 LNHNV, CDR2 YYDKDF (reference sequence). Germline trimming cut 5 bases from V and 0 bases from J; bases unmatched to any gene: 8. The CDR3 has 16 residues. The CDR3 reads CATSRLAGTSSYEQYF. Written as DNA, the CDR3 is TGTGCCACCAGCCGGCTAGCGGGGACCAGCTCCTACGAGCAGTACTTC.

V is TRBV30 and J is TRBJ2-6; D call uncertain. V shed 4 bases and J shed 4 bases, with 14 bases lying between them. This CDR3 has 15 residues. CDR1 GTSNPN and CDR2 SVGIG come from the germline V gene (reference sequence). The CDR3 DNA follows: TGTGCCTGGATTAACTGCGGATCCGGGGCCAACGTCCTGACTTTC. This gives the protein CAWINCGSGANVLTF.

The chain joins TRBV27 to TRBJ1-4, with D hard to call. Germline V gene data show CDR1 as MNHEY and CDR2 as SMNVEV (reference sequence). V shed 0 bases and J shed 5 bases, with 13 bases lying between them. This CDR3 has 16 amino acids. The CDR3 nucleotides are TGTGCCAGCAGTTTATCGATGACACTGCCCAATGAAAAACTGTTTTTT. Its protein product is CASSLSMTLPNEKLFF.

The J gene is TRBJ1-2, the V gene TRBV14, with 8 bases aligning to TRBD1. Germline CDR1 and CDR2: SGHDN and FVKESK. The CDR3 consists of 17 residues. The V and J ends lost 4 bases and 4 bases, in that order; junction bases with no gene match: 14. For the CDR3, the DNA is TGTGCCAGCAGCCCCTTAACCGGACAGGGCCCTAGCTATGGCTACACCTTC. It specifies CASSPLTGQGPSYGYTF.

The rearrangement uses TRBV4-3 and TRBJ1-4; TRBD1 matches 9 bases. Losses at the gene ends were 4 bases for V and 3 bases for J; bases not matched to a gene: 3. CDR1 is LGHNA and CDR2 is YSLEER in the germline V gene. The CDR3 has 15 residues. DNA for the CDR3: TGCGCCAGCAGCCCTAGGACAGGGGCTAATGAAAAACTGTTTTTT. Amino acid sequence: CASSPRTGANEKLFF.

The V gene is TRBV9, the J gene TRBJ2-7; 9 bases fit TRBD2. Germline V gives CDR1 SGDLS, CDR2 YYNGEE. The junction had 2 bases not matched to a gene; V was cut back by 0 bases and J by 4 bases. This CDR3 region has 14 residues. Here the CDR3 reads CASSVGSGRYEQYF. Here the CDR3 DNA reads TGTGCCAGCAGCGTAGGGAGCGGGAGGTACGAGCAGTACTTC. Drawing the rest from reference TRBV9 and TRBJ2-7, the complete variable domain is DSGVTQTPKHLITATGQRVTLRCSPRSGDLSVYWYQQSLDQGLQFLIQYYNGEERAKGNILERFSAQQFPDLHSELNLSSLELGDSALYFCASSVGSGRYEQYFGPGTRLTVT.

This clone was seen a single time. The chain carries TRBV6-6 and TRBJ1-1; 7 bases agree with TRBD1. The CDR3 runs to 15 residues. Germline V gene sequence: CDR1 MNHNY, CDR2 SVGAGI (reference sequence). With 0 bases clipped from V and 7 bases from J, the junction kept 8 bases outside the gene matches. The CDR3 bases are TGTGCCAGCAGTTACTCAGGGGGCTTGGGGGTTGAAGCTTTCTTT. This gives the protein CASSYSGGLGVEAFF.

The V and J genes are TRBV11-2 and TRBJ2-7; 9 bases are shared with TRBD1. The CDR3 is made up of 15 amino acids. Germline-derived CDR1 and CDR2 are SGHAT and FQNNGV. V was clipped by 1 base and J by 3 bases; unmatched bases: 4. CDR3 DNA sequence: TGTGCCAGCAGCTTAGGAGACAGGGGGTTCTACGAGCAGTACTTC. It specifies CASSLGDRGFYEQYF.

The rearrangement joins TRBV27 to TRBJ2-1, with 7 bases aligning to TRBD2. Trimming removed 4 bases from V and 2 bases from J; junction bases left unmatched: 8. The CDR3 has 16 amino acids. Germline values: CDR1 MNHEY, CDR2 SMNVEV (reference sequence). This CDR3 is CASSSGGTTAYNEQFF. In DNA form, the CDR3 reads TGTGCCAGCAGTTCCGGCGGGACTACCGCCTACAATGAGCAGTTCTTC.

V usage is TRBV29-1 and J usage is TRBJ2-3, with D perhaps TRBD2 (5 bases). CDR3 size: 15 residues. Germline CDR1 reads SQVTM; CDR2 reads ANQGSEA. Trimming removed 6 bases at V and 0 bases at J, with 16 bases between. The DNA for the CDR3 is TGCAGCGTGGACCCCGACGGGGTGAGCACAGATACGCAGTATTTT. Encoded protein: CSVDPDGVSTDTQYF.

The chain joins TRBV24-1 to TRBJ1-4; D is possibly TRBD1 (6 bases). Trimming pared 3 bases from V and 4 bases from J, leaving 17 bases between. From germline, CDR1 is KGHDR and CDR2 SFDVKD. The CDR3 loop spans 17 amino acids. CDR3 region: CATSDVGRPRGNEKLFF. CDR3 DNA sequence: TGTGCCACCAGTGATGTAGGACGGCCCAGGGGTAATGAAAAACTGTTTTTT.

The gene calls are TRBV7-8 and TRBJ2-7, with D possibly TRBD2 on 6 matching bases. The V gene's germline CDR1 is SGHVS and CDR2 FQNEAQ. The CDR3 runs 15 residues. V lost 1 base to trimming and J lost 2 bases, with 12 bases between them. The CDR3 loop reads CASSLVSGTPYEQYF. The CDR3 nucleotides are TGTGCCAGCAGCTTAGTTAGCGGCACCCCCTACGAGCAGTACTTC.

The J gene is TRBJ1-4, the V gene TRBV19, with D hard to call. The CDR3 runs to 13 residues. V lost 3 bases, J lost 4 bases, and 6 bases lay in between. In germline, CDR1 is LNHDA, CDR2 SQIVND (reference sequence). This CDR3 is CASSISGNEKLFF. Here the CDR3 DNA reads TGTGCCAGTAGTATTTCGGGTAATGAAAAACTGTTTTTT.

The V call is TRBV25-1, the J call TRBJ1-4; D not resolved. Germline V gene sequence: CDR1 MGHDK, CDR2 SYGVNS. The CDR3 has 12 amino acids. The V end lost 4 bases, the J end lost 8 bases, and 8 bases lay between the germline ends. CDR3 in DNA: TGTGCCAGCAGTGTTCGTCGGGAAAAACTGTTTTTT. Translating it yields CASSVRREKLFF.

The chain uses TRBV10-3 and TRBJ2-7, with no clear D. The CDR3 extends over 10 amino acids. Trimming took off 10 bases at V and 5 bases at J, with 9 bases between the two ends. Germline-derived CDR1 and CDR2 are ENHRY and SYGVKD. The CDR3 sequence: CATVIHEQYF. CDR3 nucleotide sequence: TGTGCCACCGTTATCCACGAGCAGTACTTC.

The CDR3 DNA reads as TGTGCCAGCAGTGAATATGGAGGGCAGTACTTC. This gives the protein CASSEYGGQYF. V gene TRBV25-1 combines with J gene TRBJ2-7, with D maybe TRBD2 (5 bases). V dropped 0 bases and J dropped 9 bases, with 6 bases sitting between them. The CDR3 spans 11 residues. Germline V gene sequence: CDR1 MGHDK, CDR2 SYGVNS.

The chain carries TRBV6-2 or TRBV6-3 and TRBJ2-7, with 15 positions matching TRBD2. This CDR3 is built from 15 residues. The V and J ends lost 4 bases and 2 bases, in that order; junction bases with no gene match: 0. Looked up from germline, CDR1 is MNHEY and CDR2 is SVGEGT. The CDR3 loop reads CASSWTSGGAYEQYF. The CDR3, as DNA: TGTGCCAGCAGTTGGACTAGCGGGGGGGCCTACGAGCAGTACTTC.

V gene TRBV29-1 combines with J gene TRBJ2-7; 9 bases are shared with TRBD1. Looked up from germline, CDR1 is SQVTM and CDR2 is ANQGSEA. The CDR3 has 12 residues. The J segment lost 6 bases and the V segment lost 7 bases, leaving 7 bases of the junction unmatched. The DNA of the CDR3 is TGCAGCGCCAGGGACAGGGTATCCGAGCAGTACTTC. It specifies CSARDRVSEQYF.

The chain couples TRBV1 to TRBJ2-2; TRBD2, the table's D call, was not compared with the DNA. TRBV1 is tagged as a pseudogene. The CDR3 spans 16 residues. The CDR3 DNA is TGCACCAGCAGCCAAGATCGGACTTACAACACCGGGGAGCTGTTTTTT. It specifies CTSSQDRTYNTGELFF.